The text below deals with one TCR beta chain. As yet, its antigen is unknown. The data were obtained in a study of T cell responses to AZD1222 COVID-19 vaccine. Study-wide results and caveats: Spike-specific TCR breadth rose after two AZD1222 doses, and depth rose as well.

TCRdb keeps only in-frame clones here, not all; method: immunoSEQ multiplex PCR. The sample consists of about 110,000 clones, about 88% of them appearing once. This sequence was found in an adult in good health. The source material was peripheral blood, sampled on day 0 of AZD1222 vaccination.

CDR3 sequence reads: CASSSTGPNSPLHF. The CDR3 DNA is TGTGCCAGCAGCTCGACGGGCCCTAATTCACCCCTCCACTTT. V is TRBV7-9 and J is TRBJ1-6; no firm D call. CDR3 length equals 14 residues. With 4 bases removed from V and 6 bases from J, the gap between germline ends came to 10 bases. CDR1 and CDR2 (germline): SEHNR, FQNEAQ (reference sequence).